Listed here are 6 T cell receptor beta chains from one sample, sequenced in a study of blood T cell repertoires in COVID-19. Profiling relied on immunoSEQ multiplex PCR, and the TCRdb table lists in-frame clones only, not all of them. The table shows fewer than 250,000 clones, with about nine tenths occurring only once. The sample comprised peripheral blood. Receptor source: a man in his fifties or sixties with acute or convalescent COVID-19.

This chain uses TRBV11-2 with TRBJ2-2; TRBD1 is a possible D gene (5 bases). Trimming removed 3 bases at V and 1 base at J, with 9 bases between. The CDR3 has 15 residues. Germline V gene sequence: CDR1 SGHAT, CDR2 FQNNGV. CDR3: CASSFLGQNTGELFF. CDR3 in DNA: TGTGCCAGCAGCTTTCTGGGGCAGAACACCGGGGAGCTGTTTTTT.

There are a few counts of this clone. This chain joins TRBV2 and TRBJ2-1; 9 bases are shared with TRBD1. Germline V gives CDR1 SNHLY, CDR2 FYNNEI. The CDR3 has 19 amino acids. V gave up 5 bases and J gave up 2 bases; unmatched junction bases: 16. CDR3 in DNA: TGTGCCAGCAGTTTCCCGGGACAGGGATCCCCGCGGGCCTACAATGAGCAGTTCTTC. Translation gives CASSFPGQGSPRAYNEQFF.

This chain links TRBV28 with TRBJ2-1, with TRBD2 as a possible D gene (5 bases). The CDR3 contains 11 residues. CDR1 MDHEN and CDR2 SYDVKM come from the germline V gene. V was trimmed by 6 bases and J by 9 bases, leaving 9 bases between them. This CDR3 is CASSPRGEQFF. DNA for the CDR3: TGTGCCAGCAGCCCACGGGGTGAGCAGTTCTTC.

This chain connects TRBV6-4 to TRBJ2-1, with D tentatively TRBD2 (5 bases). The CDR3 has 14 residues. The germline V gene encodes CDR1 MRHNA and CDR2 SNTAGT. With 2 bases removed from V and 5 bases from J, the gap between germline ends came to 10 bases. CDR3 residues: CASSDGGLHNEQFF. The DNA for the CDR3 is TGTGCCAGCAGTGACGGCGGACTCCACAATGAGCAGTTCTTC.

The CDR3 loop reads CASSSAGVGYTF. The CDR3 bases are TGTGCCAGCAGCTCGGCGGGAGTTGGCTACACCTTC. The chain carries TRBV7-2 and TRBJ1-2; D is undetermined. CDR3 length: 12 amino acids. The V gene lost 4 bases and the J gene lost 7 bases, with 10 bases spanning the gap. Germline V gene sequence: CDR1 SGHTA, CDR2 FQGNSA.

This CDR3 is CASSRGPSLRETQYF. CDR3 nucleotides: TGTGCCAGCAGCCGTGGGCCATCTCTAAGAGAGACCCAGTACTTC. The chain links TRBV14 to TRBJ2-5, with D hard to call. Germline lookup yields CDR1 SGHDN and CDR2 FVKESK. Trimming cost V 4 bases and J 4 bases, with 16 bases left between them. The CDR3 has 15 residues.